This entry features one T cell receptor (beta chain) sequence. The antigen it binds to is not known. There are no base qualities to consult, and no much larger clone falls within one base. CDR1 and CDR2 are drawn from the germline V gene: KGHDR, SFDVKD. Including cysteine and phenylalanine, the CDR3 has 18 amino acids. Only CDR3 DNA is held: 54 bases, read in frame from base 1. V was cut back by 5 bases and J by 5 bases, leaving a gap of 24 bases between them. The time point label of this sample denotes: baseline before first vaccination. Vaccinee samples came from UK trials COV001 and COV002, including a single-blind randomized controlled phase 2/3 trial of AZD1222 (ChAdOx1 nCoV-19) in healthy adults. For TCRbeta chain sequencing, PBMC samples were collected from trial participants at day 0 and at day 28 after the second dose. The CDR3 regions of human TCRbeta chains were analyzed by immunosequencing. As for the authors' bioinformatics: Repertoire TCRs were matched against a reference library of SARS-CoV-2-specific TCRs generated with the MIRA antigen-specificity platform. Breadth was defined as the fraction of unique TCRs that were SARS-CoV-2-associated, and depth was defined as the fraction of total T cells that were SARS-CoV-2-associated. Each spike-specific TCR was assigned to its reactive spike region and to a CD4 or CD8 class using the MIRA data. Log10-transformed breadth and depth values were compared by one-way ANOVA with Sidak's multiple comparisons tests. TCRdb mirrors the immuneACCESS table, restricted to in-frame sequences. Some clones are absent from its copies; in checked studies, under half trace to an unresolved V gene, and the reason for the others is unknown. The V and J calls and clone size are taken from that table; D and trimming were inferred from the DNA. The sample table holds about 120,000 clones, of which approximately 85% were seen once. Together, the top ten hold just under 9.5% of the sample.

This sample is drawn from a study of T cell responses to AZD1222 COVID-19 vaccine (dated by TCRdb to 2020 to 2023). Study-wide context: AZD1222 recipients given second doses at about 4 weeks or at about 12 weeks were pooled, since spike-specific TCR depth and breadth were not found to differ between the two schedules. A total of approximately 240 trial participants underwent TCR sequencing, of whom around 200 received two doses of AZD1222 and roughly 25 received two doses of the MenACWY control vaccine. Trial participants were enrolled by age into subgroups of 18-55, 56-69 and 70-plus years, and about 150, 27 and 61 TCR-sequenced participants, respectively, were included in these subgroups.

The paper as a whole reports these results and caveats: Only six or seven AZD1222 recipients were SARS-CoV-2 seropositive at baseline, limiting conclusions about previously exposed vaccinees. A significant rise in spike-specific TCR breadth and depth was observed after two AZD1222 doses relative to day 0 and relative to MenACWY recipients. In the small 56-69-year group, the increase in depth fell short of significance, most likely because of low power. CD4 TCRs associated with the vaccine covered the entire spike protein, and the dominant responses were in regions 160-218 and 743-854. Epitopes outside the regions mutated in the B.1.351 and B.1.1.7 variants were reportedly recognized by nearly half of the unique spike-specific TCRs. Most participants were white British and females outnumbered males, and the authors suggested that clonal diversity may have been underestimated. Because no day 14 peak-response samples were available, repertoires were characterized only after the peak T cell response.

The V and J genes are TRBV24-1 and TRBJ2-1; possibly the D gene is TRBD2, per 6 matching bases. Specimen: peripheral blood, collected on day 0 of AZD1222 vaccination. The origin of this receptor is an adult in good health. The DNA sequence reads TGTGCCACCAGTGGGGGGTGGGTCACCGGGGGAATGAACAATGAGCAGTTCTTC. Translated, it gives CATSGGWVTGGMNNEQFF.